The source of this T cell receptor beta chain is a study of CD8 T cells in Susac syndrome. Random hexamers primed reverse transcription of about 0.5 to 1 ug RNA. Across 54 Vbeta and 13 Jbeta, TCR beta CDR3 was amplified with immunoSEQ multiplex PCR. TCRdb re-derived calls from the immunoSEQ multiplex PCR reads in MiXCR, one entry per CDR3 protein. The sample holds roughly 150,000 distinct CDR3 sequences; around 95% are singletons and the top ten take 0.15% to 0.2%. The germline V gene has CDR1 DFQATT and CDR2 SNEGSKA (reference sequence). V was pared by 6 bases and J by 2 bases, with 4 bases of the junction left unmatched. The CDR3 has 12 residues.

The sample was CD8+ T cells from PBMCs. The chain carries TRBV20-1 and TRBJ2-7; 7 nucleotides match TRBD1. The sequence came from a human donor with Susac syndrome. In DNA, the CDR3 is TGCAGTGCCCCGGGACAGACCTACGAGCAGTACTTC. Translated, it gives CSAPGQTYEQYF.